These 17 T cell receptor beta chains were all obtained from the same sample, sequenced in a study of control samples from healthy donors and cancer patients. TCRdb's copy holds only in-frame clones and misses some; the assay was immunoSEQ multiplex PCR. The sample includes about 150,000 clones, 90% to 95% of them seen just once. Sequencing input: blood. The receptors derive from a man aged 18 to 35 in good health.

The J gene is TRBJ1-5, the V gene TRBV4-1; D uncertain. This CDR3 contains 14 residues. CDR1 is MGHRA, CDR2 YSYEKL, per germline. Deletions cut 4 bases from V and 2 bases from J, with 9 bases between. CDR3 DNA: TGCGCCAGCAGCCTCGGAGCGGGCAATCAGCCCCAGCATTTT. Its translation is CASSLGAGNQPQHF.

The genes are TRBV28 and TRBJ1-2; D is unclear. The germline V gene encodes CDR1 MDHEN and CDR2 SYDVKM. The CDR3 extends over 14 amino acids. V gave up 7 bases and J gave up 3 bases, with 15 bases separating them. CDR3 DNA: TGTGCCAGCACCCGGTTGGGCCGCCACTATGGCTACACCTTC. Its translation: CASTRLGRHYGYTF.

This clone was detected only once. V and J are TRBV19 and TRBJ1-4; D might be TRBD1 (5 bases). The CDR3 length is 16 residues. Deletions cut 4 bases from V and 0 bases from J, with 12 bases between. Per germline, CDR1 LNHDA and CDR2 SQIVND (reference sequence). CDR3 in DNA: TGTGCCAGTAGTAGTCCGGGCAGGGCAACTAATGAAAAACTGTTTTTT. Residues: CASSSPGRATNEKLFF.

The rearrangement joins TRBV30 to TRBJ1-1; TRBD1 matches at 10 bases. The V gene's germline CDR1 is GTSNPN and CDR2 SVGIG (reference sequence). There are 14 residues in the CDR3. V gave up 2 bases and J gave up 6 bases; unmatched junction bases: 6. CDR3 nucleotides: TGTGCCTGGAGTTCGGGACAGGGGACATCTGAAGCTTTCTTT. It translates to CAWSSGQGTSEAFF.

This chain connects TRBV5-6 to TRBJ1-5; D gene ambiguous. V gave up 4 bases and J gave up 13 bases, with 18 bases separating them. CDR3 length: 13 amino acids. Germline V gene sequence: CDR1 SGHDT, CDR2 YYEEEE. The CDR3 region has the DNA TGTGCCAGCAGCCCGCGACCTCCGGGGATTCAGCATTTT. Its translation: CASSPRPPGIQHF.

This clone occurred once. This chain uses TRBV18 with TRBJ2-1, with D possibly matching TRBD2 (6 bases). CDR1 KGHSH and CDR2 LQKENI come from the germline V gene. Trimming left V 4 bases short and J 8 bases short, with 15 bases between. The CDR3 runs to 14 residues. CDR3 sequence reads: CASSLGATGDEQFF. Written as DNA, the CDR3 is TGTGCCAGCTCACTCGGGGCTACGGGGGATGAGCAGTTCTTC.

The rearrangement joins TRBV29-1 to TRBJ2-7; the match to TRBD1 covers 8 bases. Germline-derived CDR1 and CDR2 are SQVTM and ANQGSEA. Trimming at V came to 4 bases and at J to 7 bases, leaving 12 bases not matched to a gene. This CDR3 has 14 residues. For the CDR3, the DNA is TGCAGCGTTGCTTTGGGGCAGGGGGCGGGGGAGCAGTACTTC. Translation gives CSVALGQGAGEQYF.

This chain links TRBV2 with TRBJ2-6; 8 bases match TRBD1. The CDR3 loop spans 19 amino acids. Germline loops: CDR1 SNHLY, CDR2 FYNNEI. The ends lost 5 bases at V and 0 bases at J; junction bases unmatched: 12. This chain's CDR3 is CASSRITGGGDSGANVLTF. The CDR3 DNA follows: TGTGCCAGCAGTCGAATTACAGGGGGTGGCGACTCTGGGGCCAACGTCCTGACTTTC.

This chain uses TRBV11-2 with TRBJ2-7; 7 nucleotides line up with TRBD2. This CDR3 region has 14 residues. V shed 5 bases, J shed 2 bases, and the junction held 6 bases outside the gene matches. The V gene's germline CDR1 is SGHAT and CDR2 FQNNGV. The CDR3 DNA reads TGTGCCAGCAGCCTCATCGCGGGAGCCTACGAGCAGTACTTC. Translated: CASSLIAGAYEQYF. Supplemented by reference TRBV11-2 and TRBJ2-7, the full variable domain reads EAGVAQSPRYKIIEKRQSVAFWCNPISGHATLYWYQQILGQGPKLLIQFQNNGVVDDSQLPKDRFSAERLKGVDSTLKIQPAKLEDSAVYLCASSLIAGAYEQYFGPGTRLTVT.

This clone is a singleton in its sample. The J gene is TRBJ1-2, the V gene TRBV29-1, with D unresolved. This CDR3 contains 15 residues. V was pared by 0 bases and J by 3 bases, with 14 bases between. Germline CDR1 is SQVTM and CDR2 is ANQGSEA. The CDR3 region has the DNA TGCAGCGTTGAAGACGGGCAGTTGTCCCACTATGGCTACACCTTC. It specifies CSVEDGQLSHYGYTF.

V usage is TRBV3-1 (or the pseudogene TRBV3-2) and J usage is TRBJ2-7; no firm D call. The CDR3 consists of 11 residues. The V end lost 1 base, the J end lost 6 bases, and 4 bases lay between the germline ends. Germline V lookup: CDR1 LGHDT, CDR2 YNNKEL (reference sequence). The CDR3 sequence is CASSQGSEQYF. In DNA form, the CDR3 reads TGTGCCAGCAGCCAAGGTAGCGAGCAGTACTTC.

This clone showed up just once. The chain couples TRBV9 to TRBJ1-3; no firm D call. The CDR3 loop spans 14 amino acids. Trimming stripped 0 bases from V and 8 bases from J, with 12 bases between. Germline V lookup: CDR1 SGDLS, CDR2 YYNGEE. The CDR3 sequence: CASSVGPPIDTIYF. The CDR3 DNA follows: TGTGCCAGCAGCGTAGGCCCGCCTATAGACACCATATATTTT.

This chain uses TRBV4-2 with TRBJ2-5, with 7 bases aligning to TRBD2. This CDR3 spans 16 amino acids. V was pared by 1 base and J by 1 base, with 6 bases of the junction left unmatched. Germline V gene lookup returns CDR1 LGHNA and CDR2 YNFKEQ. CDR3 residues: CASSQATASGQETQYF. The CDR3, as DNA: TGTGCCAGCAGCCAAGCTACCGCTAGCGGCCAAGAGACCCAGTACTTC.

V usage is TRBV28 and J usage is TRBJ2-3; 7 nucleotides agree with TRBD1. After removal of 4 bases from V and 1 base from J, the junction contained 2 bases not matched to a gene. The CDR3 is made up of 14 amino acids. Per germline, CDR1 MDHEN and CDR2 SYDVKM. In nucleotides, the CDR3 is TGTGCCAGCAGTTCAGGACAGGGCACAGATACGCAGTATTTT. Translation gives CASSSGQGTDTQYF.

The V gene is TRBV6-5, the J gene TRBJ1-1; D perhaps matches TRBD1 (5 bases). Germline CDR1 is MNHEY and CDR2 is SVGAGI. The CDR3 totals 13 residues. V lost 7 bases and J lost 3, with 12 bases in between. For the CDR3, the DNA is TGTGCCAGCACCGTCGGAGGGGACACTGAAGCTTTCTTT. Amino acid sequence: CASTVGGDTEAFF.

This chain uses TRBV15 with TRBJ1-1; 12 nucleotides line up with TRBD1. V dropped 0 bases and J dropped 6; count of bases not matched to a gene: 5. The germline V gene encodes CDR1 LNHNV and CDR2 YYDKDF (reference sequence). The CDR3 runs to 16 residues. The CDR3 region is CATSREGTGGDPEAFF. CDR3 DNA: TGTGCCACCAGCAGAGAGGGGACAGGGGGCGACCCTGAAGCTTTCTTT.

The V gene is TRBV5-6, the J gene TRBJ1-6; D remains unclear. V was cut by 0 bases and J by 5 bases, with 18 bases left in between. The CDR3 runs to 18 residues. Germline CDR1 is SGHDT and CDR2 is YYEEEE. In DNA, the CDR3 is TGTGCCAGCAGCTTGGCCCGGCGGCAACCAAGGAATAATTCACCCCTCCACTTT. It encodes CASSLARRQPRNNSPLHF. Supplemented by reference TRBV5-6 and TRBJ1-6, the full variable domain reads DAGVTQSPTHLIKTRGQQVTLRCSPKSGHDTVSWYQQALGQGPQFIFQYYEEEERQRGNFPDRFSGHQFPNYSSELNVNALLLGDSALYLCASSLARRQPRNNSPLHFGNGTRLTVT.